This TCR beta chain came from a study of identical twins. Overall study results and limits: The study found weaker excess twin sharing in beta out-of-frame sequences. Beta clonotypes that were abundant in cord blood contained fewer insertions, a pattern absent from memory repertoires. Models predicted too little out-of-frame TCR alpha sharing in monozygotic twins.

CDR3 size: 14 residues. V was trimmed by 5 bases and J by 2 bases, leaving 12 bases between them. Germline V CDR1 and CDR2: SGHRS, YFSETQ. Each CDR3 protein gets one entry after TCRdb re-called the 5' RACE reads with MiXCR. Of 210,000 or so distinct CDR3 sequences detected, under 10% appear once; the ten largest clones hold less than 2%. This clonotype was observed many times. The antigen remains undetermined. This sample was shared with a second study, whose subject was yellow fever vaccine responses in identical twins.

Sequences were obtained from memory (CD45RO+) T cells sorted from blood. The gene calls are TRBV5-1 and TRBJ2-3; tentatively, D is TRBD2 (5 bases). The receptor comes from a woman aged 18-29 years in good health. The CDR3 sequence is CASRRGLATDTQYF. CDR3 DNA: TGCGCCAGCAGACGTGGACTTGCCACAGATACGCAGTATTTT.